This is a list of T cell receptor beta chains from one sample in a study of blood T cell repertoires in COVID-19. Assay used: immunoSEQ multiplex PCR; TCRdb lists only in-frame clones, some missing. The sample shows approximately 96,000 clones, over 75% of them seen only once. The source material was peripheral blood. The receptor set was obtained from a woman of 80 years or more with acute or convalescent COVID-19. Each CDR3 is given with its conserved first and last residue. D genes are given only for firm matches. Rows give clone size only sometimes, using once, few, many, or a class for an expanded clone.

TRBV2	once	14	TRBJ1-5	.	TGTGCCAGCAAAGGACAGATTGGCAATCAGCCCCAGCATTTT	CASKGQIGNQPQHF
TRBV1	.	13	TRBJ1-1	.	TGCACCAGCAGCCAAGAGGCGCAGGGGGAAGCTTTCTTT	CTSSQEAQGEAFF
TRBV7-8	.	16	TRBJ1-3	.	TGTGCCAGCAGCGTAAGCAGGGTTAGCTCTGGAAACACCATATATTTT	CASSVSRVSSGNTIYF
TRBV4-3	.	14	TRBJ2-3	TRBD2	TGCGCCAGCAGCCCCAGCGGGAACGCAGATACGCAGTATTTT	CASSPSGNADTQYF
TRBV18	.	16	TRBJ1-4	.	TGTGCCAGCTCACCTCTGGCGGGTGCAACTAATGAAAAACTGTTTTTT	CASSPLAGATNEKLFF
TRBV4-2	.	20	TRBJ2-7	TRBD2	TGTGCCAGCAGCCAAGGGACTAGCGGGAGAACCATAGGATTCTACCACGAGCAGTACTTC	CASSQGTSGRTIGFYHEQYF
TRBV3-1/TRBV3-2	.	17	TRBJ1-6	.	TGTGCCAGCAGCCAGGTTCAGGGGTGGTCCTATAATTCACCCCTCCACTTT	CASSQVQGWSYNSPLHF
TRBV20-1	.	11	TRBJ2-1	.	TGCAGTGCTAGAGATAGCGGAGGGGTTTTCTTC	CSARDSGGVFF
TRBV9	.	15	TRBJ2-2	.	TGTGCCAGCAGCGTAGCGGCGGGAAACACCGGGGAGCTGTTTTTT	CASSVAAGNTGELFF
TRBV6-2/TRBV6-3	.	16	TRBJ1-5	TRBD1	TGTGCCAGCAGTGCCGCGGGGACAGGGGGCAATCAGCCCCAGCATTTT	CASSAAGTGGNQPQHF
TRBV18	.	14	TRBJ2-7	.	TGTGCCAGCTCACCACCGAGCACCGGTTGGGAGCAGTACTTC	CASSPPSTGWEQYF
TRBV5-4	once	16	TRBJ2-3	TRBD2	TGTGCCAGCAGCCCCCGAAGCGGGGGAGACACAGATACGCAGTATTTT	CASSPRSGGDTDTQYF
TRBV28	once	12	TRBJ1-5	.	TGTGCCACCCGGACAGCGAGTCAGCCCCAGCATTTT	CATRTASQPQHF
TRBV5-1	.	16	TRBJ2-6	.	TGCGCCAGCAGTTCCGGGACACCCTCTGGGGCCAACGTCCTGACTTTC	CASSSGTPSGANVLTF
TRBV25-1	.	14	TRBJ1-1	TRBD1	TGTGCCAGCAGTGTGACAGGGGCGAACACTGAAGCTTTCTTT	CASSVTGANTEAFF
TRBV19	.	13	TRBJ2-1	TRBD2	TGTGCCAGTTCGGGACTAGCCGTTGGTGAGCAGTTCTTC	CASSGLAVGEQFF
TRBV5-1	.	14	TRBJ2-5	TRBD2	TGCGCCAGCAAAACTAGCGGGAATCAAGAGACCCAGTACTTC	CASKTSGNQETQYF
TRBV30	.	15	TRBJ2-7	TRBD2	TGTGCCTGGAGTGTTCTGGCGGGAGGGCCAGGCGAGCAGTACTTC	CAWSVLAGGPGEQYF
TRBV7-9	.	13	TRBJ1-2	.	TGTGCCAGCAGCTTACATGGGAGGAATGGCTACACCTTC	CASSLHGRNGYTF
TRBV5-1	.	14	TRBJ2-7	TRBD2	TGCGCCAGCAGCTTGGATCCTAGCGGGGGCGAGCAGTACTTC	CASSLDPSGGEQYF
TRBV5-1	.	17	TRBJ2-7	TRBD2	TGCGCCAGCAGTCTAGCGGGGGGGCCGGCTCTTAGCCACGAGCAGTACTTC	CASSLAGGPALSHEQYF
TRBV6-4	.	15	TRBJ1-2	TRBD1	TGTGCCAGCAGTGCCCTGGGACAGGGGGCGGGAGGCTACACCTTC	CASSALGQGAGGYTF